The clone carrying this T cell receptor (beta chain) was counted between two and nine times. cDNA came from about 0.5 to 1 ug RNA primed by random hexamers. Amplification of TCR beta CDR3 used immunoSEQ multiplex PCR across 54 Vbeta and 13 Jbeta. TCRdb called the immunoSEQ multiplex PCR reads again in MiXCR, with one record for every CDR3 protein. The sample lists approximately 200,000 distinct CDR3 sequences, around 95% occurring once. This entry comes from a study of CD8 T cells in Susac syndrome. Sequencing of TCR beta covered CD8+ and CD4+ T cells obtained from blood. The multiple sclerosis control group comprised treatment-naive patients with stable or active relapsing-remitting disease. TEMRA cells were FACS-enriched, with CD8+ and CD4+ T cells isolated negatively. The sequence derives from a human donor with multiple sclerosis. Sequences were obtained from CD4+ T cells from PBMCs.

The CDR3 nucleotides read TGCAGTGCTAGAGATCGTGGAGCTGGGGCCAACGTCCTGACTTTC. Its translation: CSARDRGAGANVLTF. The chain is built from TRBV20-1 and TRBJ2-6; no clear D gene. This CDR3 has 15 amino acids. The V gene lost 0 bases and the J gene lost 2 bases, with 8 bases spanning the gap. From germline, CDR1 is DFQATT and CDR2 SNEGSKA (reference sequence).